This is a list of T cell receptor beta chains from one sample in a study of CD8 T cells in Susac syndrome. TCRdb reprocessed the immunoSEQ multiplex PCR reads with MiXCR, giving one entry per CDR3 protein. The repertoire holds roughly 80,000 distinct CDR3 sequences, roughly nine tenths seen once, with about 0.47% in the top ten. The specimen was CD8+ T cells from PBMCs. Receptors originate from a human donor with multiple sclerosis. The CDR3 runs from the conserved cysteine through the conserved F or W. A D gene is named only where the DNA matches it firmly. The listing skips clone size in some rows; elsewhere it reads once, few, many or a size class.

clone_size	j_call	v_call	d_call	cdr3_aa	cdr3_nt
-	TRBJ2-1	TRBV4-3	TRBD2	CASSPGGGANNEQFF	TGCGCCAGCAGCCCGGGCGGGGGGGCTAACAATGAGCAGTTCTTC
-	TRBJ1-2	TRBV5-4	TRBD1	CASSSAAQGNDYGYTF	TGTGCCAGCAGCTCTGCGGCACAGGGGAACGACTATGGCTACACCTTC
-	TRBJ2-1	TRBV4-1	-	CASSQGLWKGNEQFF	TGCGCCAGCAGCCAAGGACTTTGGAAAGGGAATGAGCAGTTCTTC
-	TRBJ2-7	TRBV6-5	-	CASSYASSNSYEQYF	TGTGCCAGCAGTTACGCCTCTAGTAACTCCTACGAGCAGTACTTC
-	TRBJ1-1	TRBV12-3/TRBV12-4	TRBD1	CASSLGSQGKAFF	TGTGCCAGCAGTTTGGGCTCACAGGGGAAAGCTTTCTTT
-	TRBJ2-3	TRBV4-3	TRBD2	CASSQDPLAGDTQYF	TGCGCCAGCAGCCAAGATCCACTAGCGGGGGATACGCAGTATTTT
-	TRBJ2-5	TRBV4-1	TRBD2	CASSPHGLAAVETQYF	TGCGCCAGCAGCCCTCATGGGCTAGCGGCAGTCGAGACCCAGTACTTC
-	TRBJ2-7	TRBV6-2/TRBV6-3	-	CASSYFARAAYEQYF	TGTGCCAGCAGTTATTTTGCGAGGGCAGCCTACGAGCAGTACTTC
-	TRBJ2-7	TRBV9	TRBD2	CASSAGTSGRYEQYF	TGTGCCAGCAGCGCAGGGACTAGCGGGCGTTACGAGCAGTACTTC
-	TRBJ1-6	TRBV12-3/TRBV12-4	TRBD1	CASSLAGGFYSPLHF	TGTGCCAGCAGTTTGGCAGGGGGCTTTTACTCACCCCTCCACTTT
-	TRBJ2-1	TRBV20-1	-	CSANPGGGHSYNEQFF	TGCAGTGCTAACCCAGGCGGGGGCCACAGTTACAATGAGCAGTTCTTC
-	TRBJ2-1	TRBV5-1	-	CASNTDSNEQFF	TGCGCCAGCAATACGGACAGCAATGAGCAGTTCTTC
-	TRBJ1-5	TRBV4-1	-	CASSPRGSNQPQHF	TGCGCCAGCAGCCCCAGGGGATCCAATCAGCCCCAGCATTTT
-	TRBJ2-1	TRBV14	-	CASSQDALYNEQFF	TGTGCCAGCAGCCAAGATGCCCTCTACAATGAGCAGTTCTTC
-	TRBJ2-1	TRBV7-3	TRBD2	CASSLWASGGSSYNEQFF	TGTGCCAGCAGCTTATGGGCTAGCGGGGGAAGCTCCTACAATGAGCAGTTCTTC
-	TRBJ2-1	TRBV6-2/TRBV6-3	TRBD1	CASSLTGTKGQGYNEQFF	TGTGCCAGCAGTTTAACGGGGACTAAGGGACAGGGCTACAATGAGCAGTTCTTC
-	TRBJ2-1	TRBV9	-	CASSATSTSYNEQFF	TGTGCCAGCAGCGCCACTAGCACCTCCTACAATGAGCAGTTCTTC
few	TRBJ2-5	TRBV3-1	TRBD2	CASSQEGLLAGDETQYF	TGTGCCAGCAGCCAAGAAGGACTACTAGCGGGCGATGAGACCCAGTACTTC
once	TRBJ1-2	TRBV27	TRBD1	CASSPYRGKGYGYTF	TGTGCCAGCAGTCCATACAGGGGAAAAGGGTATGGCTACACCTTC
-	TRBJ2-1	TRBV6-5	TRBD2	CASSTWWEGRREQFF	TGTGCCAGCAGTACATGGTGGGAGGGCCGTCGGGAGCAGTTCTTC
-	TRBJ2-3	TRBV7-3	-	CASSSLGQRSTDTQYF	TGTGCCAGCAGCTCGCTCGGACAGCGGAGCACAGATACGCAGTATTTT
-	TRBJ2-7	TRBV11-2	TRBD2	CASSGSGRVYEQYF	TGTGCCAGCAGCGGCAGCGGGAGGGTCTACGAGCAGTACTTC
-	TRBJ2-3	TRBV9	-	CASSVSGYSTDTQYF	TGTGCCAGCAGCGTCAGCGGGTATAGCACAGATACGCAGTATTTT
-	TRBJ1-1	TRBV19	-	CASSIGHAVMMNTEAFF	TGTGCCAGTAGTATCGGACACGCGGTGATGATGAACACTGAAGCTTTCTTT
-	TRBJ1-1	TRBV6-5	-	CASSFRTEYTEAFF	TGTGCCAGCAGTTTTAGGACAGAGTACACTGAAGCTTTCTTT
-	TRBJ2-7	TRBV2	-	CASSEGGWFYEQYF	TGTGCCAGCAGTGAAGGGGGGTGGTTCTACGAGCAGTACTTC
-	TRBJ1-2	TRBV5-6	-	CASSPSDYGYTF	TGTGCCAGCAGCCCGAGTGACTATGGCTACACCTTC
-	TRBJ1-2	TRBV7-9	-	CASSLGKVYTF	TGTGCCAGCAGCTTAGGGAAGGTCTACACCTTC
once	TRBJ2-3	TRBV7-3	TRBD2	CASSSPSSGRGKTDTQYF	TGTGCCAGCAGCTCGCCTTCTAGCGGGAGGGGGAAGACAGATACGCAGTATTTT
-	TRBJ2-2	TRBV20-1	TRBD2	CSALFSGRGTGELFF	TGCAGTGCTCTCTTCAGCGGGAGGGGCACCGGGGAGCTGTTTTTT
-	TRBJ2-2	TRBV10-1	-	CASSTGRVETGELFF	TGCGCCAGCAGCACAGGGAGGGTTGAAACCGGGGAGCTGTTTTTT
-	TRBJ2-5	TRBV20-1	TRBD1	CSARGGDREETQYF	TGCAGTGCTAGGGGGGGGGACAGGGAAGAGACCCAGTACTTC
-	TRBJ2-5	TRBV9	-	CASSVVGSGEETQYF	TGTGCCAGCAGCGTAGTGGGTAGCGGAGAAGAGACCCAGTACTTC
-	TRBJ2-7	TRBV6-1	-	CASRVGVLSSYEQYF	TGTGCCAGCAGGGTAGGGGTTTTGAGCTCCTACGAGCAGTACTTC
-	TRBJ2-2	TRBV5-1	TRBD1	CASSSPGGINLSSNTGELFF	TGCGCCAGCAGCAGCCCAGGGGGCATAAATTTGTCTTCCAACACCGGGGAGCTGTTTTTT
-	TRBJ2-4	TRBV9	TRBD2	CASSAGTSGGVIQYF	TGTGCCAGCAGCGCCGGGACTAGCGGGGGGGTCATTCAGTACTTC
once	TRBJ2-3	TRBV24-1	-	CATSDSGHSTDTQYF	TGTGCCACCAGTGATTCGGGACATAGCACAGATACGCAGTATTTT
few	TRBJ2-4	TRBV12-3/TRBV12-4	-	CASSWDSQREAKNIQYF	TGTGCCAGCAGTTGGGACTCACAGCGAGAGGCCAAAAACATTCAGTACTTC
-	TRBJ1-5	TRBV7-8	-	CASSKFVSRSNQPQHF	TGTGCCAGCAGCAAATTCGTAAGTCGGAGCAATCAGCCCCAGCATTTT
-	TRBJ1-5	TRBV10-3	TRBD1	CAISEVGTANQPQHF	TGTGCCATCAGTGAAGTCGGGACAGCGAATCAGCCCCAGCATTTT
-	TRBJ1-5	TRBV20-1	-	CSAWTASSNQPQHF	TGCAGTGCTTGGACAGCCTCGAGCAATCAGCCCCAGCATTTT
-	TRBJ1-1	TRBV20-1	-	CSARVPGPGFRAFF	TGCAGTGCTAGAGTTCCGGGCCCTGGATTTAGGGCTTTCTTT
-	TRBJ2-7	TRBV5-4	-	CASSPNRGGSYEQYF	TGTGCCAGCAGCCCTAACAGGGGAGGCTCCTACGAGCAGTACTTC
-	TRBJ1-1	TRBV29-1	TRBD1	CSAGQGANTEAFF	TGCAGCGCCGGACAGGGGGCGAACACTGAAGCTTTCTTT
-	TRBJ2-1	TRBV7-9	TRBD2	CASSSSGGILYNEGQFF	TGTGCCAGCAGCTCAAGCGGGGGGATCTTGTACAATGAAGGGCAGTTCTTC
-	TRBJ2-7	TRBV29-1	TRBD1	CSARDRFNYEQYF	TGCAGCGCCCGGGACAGGTTCAACTACGAGCAGTACTTC
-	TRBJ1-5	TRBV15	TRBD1	CATSRDYQWRTGEGQPQHF	TGTGCCACCAGCAGAGACTATCAGTGGAGGACAGGGGAAGGTCAGCCCCAGCATTTT
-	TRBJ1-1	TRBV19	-	CASKWGPNLNTEAFF	TGTGCCAGCAAATGGGGCCCGAACCTGAACACTGAAGCTTTCTTT
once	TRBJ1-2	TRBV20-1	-	CSARHGNTNGYTF	TGCAGTGCCCGGCACGGTAACACAAATGGCTACACCTTC
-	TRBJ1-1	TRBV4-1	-	CASSLGQGGTEAFF	TGCGCCAGCAGCCTCGGGCAGGGAGGCACTGAAGCTTTCTTT
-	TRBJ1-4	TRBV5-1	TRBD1	CASSLVPGTGSEKLFF	TGCGCCAGCAGCTTGGTCCCCGGGACAGGGAGTGAAAAACTGTTTTTT
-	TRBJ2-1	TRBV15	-	CATSRSPWGVGNEQFF	TGTGCCACCAGCAGAAGCCCTTGGGGCGTGGGCAATGAGCAGTTCTTC
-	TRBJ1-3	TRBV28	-	CASSLSAGEGNTIYF	TGTGCCAGCAGTTTATCGGCAGGGGAAGGAAACACCATATATTTT
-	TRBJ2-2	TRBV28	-	CASSLFLSGPGELFF	TGTGCCAGCAGTTTATTTTTAAGTGGTCCCGGGGAGCTGTTTTTT
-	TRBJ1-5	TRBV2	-	CASDPSGGQPQHF	TGTGCCAGCGACCCCAGTGGGGGGCAGCCCCAGCATTTT
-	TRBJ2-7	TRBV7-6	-	CASSSFPLSESSYEQYF	TGTGCCAGCAGCTCCTTCCCACTTAGCGAGAGCTCCTACGAGCAGTACTTC